These T cell receptor beta chains were read from a single sample in a study of T cell responses to AZD1222 COVID-19 vaccine. Sequenced by immunoSEQ multiplex PCR; TCRdb stores in-frame clones only, minus some. This table holds about 200,000 clones, around nine tenths found once. The sample was peripheral blood, taken 28 days after the second dose of the MenACWY control vaccine. These receptors originate from an adult who received the MenACWY meningococcal vaccine as a control. CDR3s include the opening cysteine and the closing phenylalanine or tryptophan.

TRBV15,CATSRETGALGNEQFF
TRBV7-2,CASSLAQGPDTQYF
TRBV13,CASSTPTGQHIYGYTF
TRBV9,CASSVEAFNYGYTF
TRBV5-1,CASSLAGETQYF
TRBV10-3,CAISDPTRDGNEQFF
TRBV7-6,CASSLATTSRNTGELFF
TRBV21-1,CASSMDREVDGYTF
TRBV9,CASSVVAAGTDTQYF
TRBV14,CASSQSANTEAFF
TRBV11-3,CASSRQGANYGYTF
TRBV6-2/TRBV6-3,CASSTRGQGVQPQHF
TRBV19,CASSPAGGYEQYF
TRBV9,CASSVGEETQYF
TRBV7-9,CASSSTHRDTEAFF
TRBV6-2/TRBV6-3,CASSFLTSTSYQETQYF
TRBV6-5,CAGKVSLNTEAFF
TRBV14,CASSQVSLEAFF
TRBV4-1,CASSQAQNIQYF
TRBV6-2/TRBV6-3,CASSQGTGGRETQYF
TRBV9,CASSTGPTNTEAFF
TRBV27,CASSLPGSPLHF
TRBV11-2,CASSLNRGSTYNEQFF
TRBV18,CASSPPGQTPSGANVLTF
TRBV28,CASSKAGGGGETQYF
TRBV7-2,CASSPTRGGLFGYTF
TRBV3-1/TRBV3-2,CASSLRGAQGGGNTIYF
TRBV13,CASSLAVTTIQYF
TRBV25-1,CASSYRETNEKLFF
TRBV3-1/TRBV3-2,CASSQVNNGAGELFF
TRBV9,CASSVGPDRNNQPQHF